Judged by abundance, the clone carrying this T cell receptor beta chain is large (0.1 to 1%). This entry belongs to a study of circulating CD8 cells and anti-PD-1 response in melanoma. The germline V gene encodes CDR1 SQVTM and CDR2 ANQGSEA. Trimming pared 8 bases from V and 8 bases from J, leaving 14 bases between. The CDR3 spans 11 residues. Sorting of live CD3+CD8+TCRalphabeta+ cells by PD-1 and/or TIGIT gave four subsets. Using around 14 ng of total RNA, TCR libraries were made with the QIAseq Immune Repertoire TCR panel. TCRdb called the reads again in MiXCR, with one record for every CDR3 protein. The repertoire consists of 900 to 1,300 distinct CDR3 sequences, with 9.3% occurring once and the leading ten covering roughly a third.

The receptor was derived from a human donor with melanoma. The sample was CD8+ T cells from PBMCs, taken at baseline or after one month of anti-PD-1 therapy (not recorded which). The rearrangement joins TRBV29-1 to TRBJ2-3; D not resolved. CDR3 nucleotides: TGCAGCATCAACCAAGCTTTTACGCAGTATTTT. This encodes CSINQAFTQYF.